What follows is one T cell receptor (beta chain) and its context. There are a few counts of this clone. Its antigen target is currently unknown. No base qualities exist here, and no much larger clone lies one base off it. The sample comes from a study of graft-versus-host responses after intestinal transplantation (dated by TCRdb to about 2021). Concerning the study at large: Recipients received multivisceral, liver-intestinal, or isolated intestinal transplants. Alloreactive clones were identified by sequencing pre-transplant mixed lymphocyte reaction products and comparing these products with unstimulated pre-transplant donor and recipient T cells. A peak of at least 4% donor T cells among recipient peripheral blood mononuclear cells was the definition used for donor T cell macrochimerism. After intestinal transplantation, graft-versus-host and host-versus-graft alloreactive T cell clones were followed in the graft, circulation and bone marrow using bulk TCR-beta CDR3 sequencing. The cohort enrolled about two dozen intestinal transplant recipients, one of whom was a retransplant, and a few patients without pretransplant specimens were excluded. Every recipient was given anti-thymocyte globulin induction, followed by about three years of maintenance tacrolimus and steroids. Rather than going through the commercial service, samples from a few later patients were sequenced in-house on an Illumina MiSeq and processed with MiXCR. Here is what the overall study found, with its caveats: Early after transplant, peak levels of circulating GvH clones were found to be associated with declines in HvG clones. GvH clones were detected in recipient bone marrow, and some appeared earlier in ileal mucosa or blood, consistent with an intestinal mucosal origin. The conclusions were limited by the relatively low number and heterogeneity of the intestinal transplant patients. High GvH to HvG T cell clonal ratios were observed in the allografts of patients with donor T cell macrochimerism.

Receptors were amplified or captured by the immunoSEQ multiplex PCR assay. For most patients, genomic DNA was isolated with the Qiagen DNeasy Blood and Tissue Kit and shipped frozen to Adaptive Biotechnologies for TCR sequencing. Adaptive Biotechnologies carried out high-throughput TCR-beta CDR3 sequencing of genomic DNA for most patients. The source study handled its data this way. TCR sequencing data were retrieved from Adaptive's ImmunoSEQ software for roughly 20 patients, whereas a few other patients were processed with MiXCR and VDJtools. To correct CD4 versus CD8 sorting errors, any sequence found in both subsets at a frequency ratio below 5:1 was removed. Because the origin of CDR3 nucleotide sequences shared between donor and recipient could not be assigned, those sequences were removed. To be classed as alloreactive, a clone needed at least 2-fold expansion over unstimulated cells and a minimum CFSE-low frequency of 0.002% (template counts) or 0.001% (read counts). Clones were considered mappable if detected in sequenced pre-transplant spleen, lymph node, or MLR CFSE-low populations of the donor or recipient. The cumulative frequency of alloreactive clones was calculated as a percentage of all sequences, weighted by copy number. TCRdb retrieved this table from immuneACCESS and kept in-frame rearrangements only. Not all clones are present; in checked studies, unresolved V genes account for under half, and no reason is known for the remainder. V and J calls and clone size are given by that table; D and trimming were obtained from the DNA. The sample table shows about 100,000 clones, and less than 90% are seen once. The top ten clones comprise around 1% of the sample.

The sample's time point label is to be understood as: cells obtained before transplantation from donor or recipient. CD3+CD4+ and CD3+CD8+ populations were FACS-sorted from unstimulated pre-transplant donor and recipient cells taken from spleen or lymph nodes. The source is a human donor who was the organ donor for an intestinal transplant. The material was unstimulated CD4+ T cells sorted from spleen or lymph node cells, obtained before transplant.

For the CDR3, the sequence is CASNGQNHPRREQYF. The DNA sequence reads TGTGCGTCGAACGGACAGAACCACCCGAGGCGCGAGCAGTACTTC. The sequence is built from TRBV28 and TRBJ2-7; TRBD1 might be the D gene, on 6 matching bases. CDR1 is given as MDHEN and CDR2 as SYDVKM, both from the germline V gene. Including cysteine and phenylalanine, the CDR3 has 15 amino acids. Solely the CDR3 DNA is kept, with 45 bases framed from the first base.